In its sample, the clone carrying this TCR beta chain was seen a few times. Library preparation (for TCRbeta) was performed with unique molecular identifiers. TCRdb itself ran the PCR reads through MiXCR, one entry per CDR3 protein. The table has around 600,000 distinct CDR3 sequences, 8% to 11% seen once. Trimming removed 2 bases at V and 0 bases at J, with 15 bases between. CDR1 is LGHNA and CDR2 is YNFKEQ in the germline V gene. The CDR3 loop spans 17 amino acids. The data are from a study of T-cell reconstitution after alpha-beta-depleted transplantation in children. The receptor's source is a human donor who donated a stem cell graft to a child with acute myeloid leukemia. The chain carries TRBV4-2 and TRBJ2-3, with a weak D call TRBD1 (5 bases). The sample in question was PBMCs from the stem cell graft donor, obtained from the stem cell graft. The CDR3 here is CASSQSPGHTSTDTQYF. The CDR3 bases are TGTGCCAGCAGCCAAAGCCCAGGACACACTAGCACAGATACGCAGTATTTT.